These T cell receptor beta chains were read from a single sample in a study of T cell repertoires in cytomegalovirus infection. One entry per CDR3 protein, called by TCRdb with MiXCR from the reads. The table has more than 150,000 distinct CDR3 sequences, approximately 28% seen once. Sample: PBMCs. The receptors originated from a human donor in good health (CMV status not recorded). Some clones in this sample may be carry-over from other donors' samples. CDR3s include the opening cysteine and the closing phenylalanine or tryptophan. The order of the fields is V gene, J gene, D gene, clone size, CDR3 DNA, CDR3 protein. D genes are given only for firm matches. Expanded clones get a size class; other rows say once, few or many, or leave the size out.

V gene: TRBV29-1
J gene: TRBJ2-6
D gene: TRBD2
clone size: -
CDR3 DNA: TGCAGCGTTCATACGACGGGACTAGGATCTGGGGCCAACGTCCTGACTTTC
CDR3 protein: CSVHTTGLGSGANVLTF

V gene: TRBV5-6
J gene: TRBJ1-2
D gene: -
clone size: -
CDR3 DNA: TGTGCCAGCAGCTCGATGTCGACAGAGAGTGGCTACACCTTC
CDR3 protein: CASSSMSTESGYTF

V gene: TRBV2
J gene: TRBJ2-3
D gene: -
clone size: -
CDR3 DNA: TGTGCCAGCAGGCCGTGGGGCACAGATACGCAGTATTTT
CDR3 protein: CASRPWGTDTQYF

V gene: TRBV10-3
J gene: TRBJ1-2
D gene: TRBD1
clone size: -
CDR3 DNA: TGTGCCATCAGCCGGGACAGAAACGGCTACACCTTC
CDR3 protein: CAISRDRNGYTF

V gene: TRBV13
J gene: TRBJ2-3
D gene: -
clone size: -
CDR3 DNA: TGTGCCAGCAGCTTAGACTACCTCACAGATACGCAGTATTTT
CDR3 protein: CASSLDYLTDTQYF

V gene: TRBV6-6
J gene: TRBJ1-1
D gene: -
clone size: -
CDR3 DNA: TGTGCCAGCAGTCCCCCGGGGAGTTATAACACTGAAGCTTTCTTT
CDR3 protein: CASSPPGSYNTEAFF

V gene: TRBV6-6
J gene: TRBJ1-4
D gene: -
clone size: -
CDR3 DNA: TGTGCCAGCAGTCCTTTATTACCCGAAAAACTGTTTTTT
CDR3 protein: CASSPLLPEKLFF

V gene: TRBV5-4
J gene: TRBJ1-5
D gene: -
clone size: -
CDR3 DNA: TGTGCCAGCAGCTTGGAGGGGTCTAGGGTCCAGCATTTT
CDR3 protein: CASSLEGSRVQHF

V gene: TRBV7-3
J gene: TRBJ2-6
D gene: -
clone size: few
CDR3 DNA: TGTGCCAGCAGCCCCAGGGAGTCCAACGTCCTGACTTTC
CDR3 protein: CASSPRESNVLTF

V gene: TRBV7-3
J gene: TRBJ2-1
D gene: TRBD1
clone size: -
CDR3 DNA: TGTGCCAGCAGCTTAATGGGGGACAGGGGGGGTTACAATGAGCAGTTCTTC
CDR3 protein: CASSLMGDRGGYNEQFF

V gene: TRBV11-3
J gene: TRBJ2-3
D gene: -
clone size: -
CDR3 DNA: TGTGCCAGCAGCTTGAGGGACAGCACAGATACGCAGTATTTT
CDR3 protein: CASSLRDSTDTQYF

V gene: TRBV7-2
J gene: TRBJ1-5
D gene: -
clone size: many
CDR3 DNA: TGTGCCAGCAGCTTTGGGGTCCTTTTAGGGCAGCCCCAGCATTTT
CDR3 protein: CASSFGVLLGQPQHF

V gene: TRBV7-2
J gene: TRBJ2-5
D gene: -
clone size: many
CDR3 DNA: TGTGCCAGCAGCTTATCCCAGGCGCGAAAAGAGACCCAGTACTTC
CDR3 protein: CASSLSQARKETQYF

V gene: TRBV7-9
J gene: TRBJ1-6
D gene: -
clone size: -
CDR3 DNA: TGTGCCAGCAGCTTAGCGCCAGGACAAATCGGTTCACCCCTCCACTTT
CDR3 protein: CASSLAPGQIGSPLHF

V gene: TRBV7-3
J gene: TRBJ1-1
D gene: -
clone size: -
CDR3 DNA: TGTGCCAGCGGGCCGGCAGGGAACACTGAAGCTTTCTTT
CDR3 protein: CASGPAGNTEAFF

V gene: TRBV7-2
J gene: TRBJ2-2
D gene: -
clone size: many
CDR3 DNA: TGTGCCAGCAGCCACCGGGCCCTCGGAGGGGAGCTGTTTTTT
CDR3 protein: CASSHRALGGELFF

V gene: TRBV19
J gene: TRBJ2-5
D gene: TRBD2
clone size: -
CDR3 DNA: TGTGCCAGTAGTATATCGGCGGGGGGGCTCGAGACCCAGTACTTC
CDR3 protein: CASSISAGGLETQYF

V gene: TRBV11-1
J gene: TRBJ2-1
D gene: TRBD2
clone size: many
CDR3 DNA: TGTGCCAGCAGCTTAGCCCTAGGAGGCGGGGGGTACTACAATGAGCAGTTCTTC
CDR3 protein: CASSLALGGGGYYNEQFF

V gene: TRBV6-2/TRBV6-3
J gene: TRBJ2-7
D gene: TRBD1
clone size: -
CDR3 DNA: TGTGCCAGCATCACGCCCGGACAGGGGGCCTACGAGCAGTACTTC
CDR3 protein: CASITPGQGAYEQYF

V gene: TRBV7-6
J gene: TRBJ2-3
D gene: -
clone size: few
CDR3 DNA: TGTGCCAGCAGCCCCAGGGGGGGTTCCACGAGGACAGATACGCAGTATTTT
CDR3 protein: CASSPRGGSTRTDTQYF

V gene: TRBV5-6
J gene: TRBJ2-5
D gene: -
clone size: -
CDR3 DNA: TGTGCCAGCAGCCAGGCCCCAGGGGACCAAGAGACCCAGTACTTC
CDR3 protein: CASSQAPGDQETQYF

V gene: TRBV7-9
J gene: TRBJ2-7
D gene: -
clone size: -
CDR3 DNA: TGTGCCAGCACCCTCTCGGATGGAAAAGGGCGCGACGAGCAGTACTTC
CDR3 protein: CASTLSDGKGRDEQYF

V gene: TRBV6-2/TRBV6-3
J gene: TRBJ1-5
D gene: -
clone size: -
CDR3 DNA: TGTGCCAGCAGTTACTGGGGGGCACGATATAGCAATCAGCCCCAGCATTTT
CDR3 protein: CASSYWGARYSNQPQHF

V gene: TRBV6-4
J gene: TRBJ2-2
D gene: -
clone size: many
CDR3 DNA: TGTGCCAGCAGTTCCAGGGGGGACGCCGGGGAGCTGTTTTTT
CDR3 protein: CASSSRGDAGELFF

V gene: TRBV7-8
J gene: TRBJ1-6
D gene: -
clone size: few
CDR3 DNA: TGTGCCAGCGGCCCGAATACAGGAAACCTCCACTTT
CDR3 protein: CASGPNTGNLHF

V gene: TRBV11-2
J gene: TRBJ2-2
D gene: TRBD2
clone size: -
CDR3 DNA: TGTGCCAGCAGCTTACGGGGGGGCCTCACCGGGGAGCTGTTTTTT
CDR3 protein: CASSLRGGLTGELFF

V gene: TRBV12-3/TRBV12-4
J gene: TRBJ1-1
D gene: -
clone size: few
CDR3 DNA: TGTGCCAGCAGTCGACAGAATATGAACACTGAAGCTTTCTTT
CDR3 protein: CASSRQNMNTEAFF

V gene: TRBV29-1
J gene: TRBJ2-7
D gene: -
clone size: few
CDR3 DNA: TGCAGCGTTGGACAGGAGCCCTCCTACGAGCAGTACTTC
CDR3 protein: CSVGQEPSYEQYF

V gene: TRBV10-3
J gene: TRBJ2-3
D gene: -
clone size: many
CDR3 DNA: TGTGCCATCAGTGAGCCCATCTCCTTGAGTGGGGCAGATACGCAGTATTTT
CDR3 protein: CAISEPISLSGADTQYF

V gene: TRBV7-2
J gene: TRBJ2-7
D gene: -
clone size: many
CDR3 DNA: TGTGCCAGCAGCTCCAAGTCGGGGGTCTACGAGCAGTACTTC
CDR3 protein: CASSSKSGVYEQYF

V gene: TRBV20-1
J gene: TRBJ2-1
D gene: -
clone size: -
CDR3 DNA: TGCAGTGCTAGAGATGTGGGGCTGAGGGAGCAGTTCTTC
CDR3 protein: CSARDVGLREQFF

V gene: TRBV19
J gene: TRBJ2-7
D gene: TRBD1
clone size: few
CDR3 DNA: TGTGCCAGTAGTTTCACCGGACAGGGCTCCTACGAGCAGTACTTC
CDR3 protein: CASSFTGQGSYEQYF

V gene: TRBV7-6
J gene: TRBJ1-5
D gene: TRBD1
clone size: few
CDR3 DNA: TGTGCCAGCAGCTTTCCGGGACAGCATCAGCCCCAGCATTTT
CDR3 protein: CASSFPGQHQPQHF

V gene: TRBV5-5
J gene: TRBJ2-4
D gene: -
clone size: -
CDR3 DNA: TGTGCCAGCAGCTCGTTTCGGGGGAAGGACATTCAGTACTTC
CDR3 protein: CASSSFRGKDIQYF

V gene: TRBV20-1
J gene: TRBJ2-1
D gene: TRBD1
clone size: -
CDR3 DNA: TGCAGTGCTACCAACTCCCGACAGGGGGACGGTGAGCAGTTCTTC
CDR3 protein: CSATNSRQGDGEQFF

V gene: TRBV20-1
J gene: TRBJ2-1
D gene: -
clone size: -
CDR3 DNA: TGCAGTGCTAGCCGAGGGGGGACCTACAATGAGCAGTTCTTC
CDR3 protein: CSASRGGTYNEQFF

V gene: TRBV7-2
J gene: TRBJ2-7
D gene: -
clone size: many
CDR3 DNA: TGTGCCAGCAGCTTAGAAGGGGATTACTACGAGCAGTACTTC
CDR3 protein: CASSLEGDYYEQYF

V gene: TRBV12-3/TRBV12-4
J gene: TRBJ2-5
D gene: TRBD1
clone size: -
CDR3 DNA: TGTGCCAGCAGTTTAGAGAGGGGGACAGAAGAGACCCAGTACTTC
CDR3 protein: CASSLERGTEETQYF

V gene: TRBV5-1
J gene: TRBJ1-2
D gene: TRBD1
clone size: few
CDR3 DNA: TGCGCCAGCAGACCGACAGGGGACTATGGCTACACCTTC
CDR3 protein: CASRPTGDYGYTF

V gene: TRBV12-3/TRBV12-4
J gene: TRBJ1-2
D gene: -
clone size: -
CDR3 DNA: TGTGCCAGCAGTCCCTTTGACTATGGCTACACCTTC
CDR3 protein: CASSPFDYGYTF